A single sample is the source of the 27 T cell receptor beta chains below, sequenced in a study of blood T cell repertoires in COVID-19. The protocol was immunoSEQ multiplex PCR, while the TCRdb copy is restricted to in-frame clones and leaves out a portion. The sample comprises 310,000 or so clones, approximately 90% of which are singletons, and approximately 5.3% rests with the top ten. The sequencing sample was made of PBMCs or T cells enriched from blood (not recorded which). The receptors shown here come from a woman aged 30 to 39 who had recovered from COVID-19.

The chain couples TRBV4-1 to TRBJ1-2, with TRBD1 identical over 8 bases. The CDR3 runs to 16 residues. V gave up 3 bases and J gave up 1 base; unmatched junction bases: 7. The germline V gene has CDR1 MGHRA and CDR2 YSYEKL. The DNA of the CDR3 is TGCGCCAGCAGCCAGCCTCGACAGGGGAGTAACTATGGCTACACCTTC. Protein: CASSQPRQGSNYGYTF.

This rearrangement joins TRBV5-6 to TRBJ1-4, with TRBD1 as a possible D gene (6 bases). CDR1 is SGHDT and CDR2 is YYEEEE in the germline V gene. The CDR3 length is 18 residues. The germline V and J ends were trimmed by 1 base and 8 bases, with 24 bases remaining between them. The CDR3 is CASSLRGAGRVNLEKLFF. The CDR3, as DNA: TGTGCCAGCAGCTTGCGGGGGGCAGGGAGAGTGAATTTAGAAAAACTGTTTTTT.

The V and J genes are TRBV5-8 and TRBJ1-6; a weak D match, TRBD1 (5 bases). Germline V gene lookup returns CDR1 SGHTS and CDR2 YDEGEE. Trimming pared 1 base from V and 0 bases from J, leaving 11 bases between. The CDR3 runs to 17 residues. The CDR3 protein is CASSLRGASSYNSPLHF. The CDR3 nucleotides read TGTGCCAGCAGCTTGAGGGGCGCAAGCTCCTATAATTCACCCCTCCACTTT.

Only one count was recorded for this clone. V usage is TRBV20-1 and J usage is TRBJ1-5; D might be TRBD1 (5 bases). With 3 bases removed from V and 7 bases from J, the gap between germline ends came to 19 bases. The CDR3 has 15 residues. Per germline, CDR1 DFQATT and CDR2 SNEGSKA (reference sequence). CDR3 DNA: TGCAGTGCTAGTGGAGCAGGGCAGGGTCTGCAGCCCCAGCATTTT. It is translated as CSASGAGQGLQPQHF.

The CDR3 here is CASSSTGGGYNEQFF. CDR3 in DNA: TGTGCCAGCAGCTCCACAGGGGGCGGCTACAATGAGCAGTTCTTC. The genes are TRBV11-3 and TRBJ2-1; 9 bases map to TRBD1. CDR3 size: 15 residues. Trimming at V came to 4 bases and at J to 3 bases, leaving 4 bases not matched to a gene. Germline loops: CDR1 SGHNT, CDR2 YENEEA.

This clone came up many times. V and J are TRBV6-2 or TRBV6-3 and TRBJ2-7, with 10 nucleotides matching TRBD1. Losses at the gene ends were 2 bases for V and 0 bases for J; bases not matched to a gene: 10. The CDR3 extends over 18 amino acids. Germline CDR1 MNHEY, CDR2 SVGEGT. CDR3 DNA sequence: TGTGCCAGCAGTTACCGACGAGGACAGGGGGGATTCTCCTACGAGCAGTACTTC. The encoded protein is CASSYRRGQGGFSYEQYF.

V gene TRBV9 combines with J gene TRBJ1-1; maybe TRBD1 (5 bases). There are 13 residues in the CDR3. Trimming shortened V by 10 bases and J by 0 bases, and 13 bases separated the two germline ends. Germline V gene lookup returns CDR1 SGDLS and CDR2 YYNGEE. This chain's CDR3 is CAGAPDMNTEAFF. In nucleotides, the CDR3 is TGTGCCGGGGCGCCAGACATGAACACTGAAGCTTTCTTT.

The V call is TRBV9, the J call TRBJ1-1, with a weak D call TRBD1 (5 bases). Trimming pared 0 bases from V and 7 bases from J, leaving 19 bases between. This CDR3 spans 16 amino acids. The germline V gene encodes CDR1 SGDLS and CDR2 YYNGEE. The CDR3 loop reads CASSVVPPGGLGEAFF. CDR3 bases: TGTGCCAGCAGCGTAGTGCCTCCGGGGGGACTCGGTGAAGCTTTCTTT.

This clone has only a few counts. The genes are TRBV5-1 and TRBJ1-5; 8 nucleotides agree with TRBD1. CDR1 is SGHRS and CDR2 is YFSETQ in the germline V gene. V dropped 0 bases and J dropped 3; count of bases not matched to a gene: 5. The CDR3 has 16 amino acids. The CDR3 sequence: CASSLGAGGFNQPQHF. CDR3 nucleotides: TGCGCCAGCAGCTTGGGGGCAGGGGGCTTCAATCAGCCCCAGCATTTT.

The J gene is TRBJ1-3, the V gene TRBV19; the D gene is possibly TRBD1 (6 bases). The CDR3 covers 15 residues. The germline V and J ends were trimmed by 7 bases and 4 bases, with 17 bases remaining between them. Germline assignment: CDR1 LNHDA and CDR2 SQIVND (reference sequence). The CDR3 protein is CASTPGQGTGNTIYF. In nucleotides, the CDR3 is TGTGCCAGTACCCCGGGGCAGGGGACCGGAAACACCATATATTTT.

The chain carries TRBV27 and TRBJ2-7, with 7 bases lining up with TRBD2. Germline V gene lookup returns CDR1 MNHEY and CDR2 SMNVEV (reference sequence). The CDR3 sequence is 11 residues long. J was trimmed by 7 bases and V by 8 bases; bases with no gene match: 5. The CDR3 sequence: CASGKGLEQYF. In DNA, the CDR3 is TGTGCCAGCGGCAAGGGACTAGAGCAGTACTTC.

This rearrangement joins TRBV6-1 to TRBJ1-1, with D possibly TRBD1 on 6 matching bases. V shed 1 base and J shed 8 bases, with 17 bases lying between them. The germline V gene encodes CDR1 MNHNS and CDR2 SASEGT. CDR3 size: 15 residues. The CDR3: CASSEGSRQGSEAFF. The CDR3 region has the DNA TGTGCCAGCAGTGAAGGATCCAGGCAGGGGTCCGAAGCTTTCTTT.

The rearrangement joins TRBV5-6 to TRBJ1-1; the D gene is possibly TRBD1 (5 bases). Trimming took off 3 bases at V and 9 bases at J, with 9 bases between the two ends. The CDR3 sequence is 11 residues long. The V gene's germline CDR1 is SGHDT and CDR2 YYEEEE. CDR3 bases: TGTGCCAGCAGCTCGGGGGTGAAAGCTTTCTTT. Translation gives CASSSGVKAFF.

Details on this clone: The junction and the germline gene differ at one end; a read error may be behind it. The rearrangement links TRBV7-7 to TRBJ2-5; TRBD2 agrees at 10 bases. CDR3 length equals 16 residues. Germline assignment: CDR1 SSHAT and CDR2 FNYEAQ (reference sequence). DNA of the CDR3: TGTGCTAGCAGCTTAGTTAGCGGGGGGCCCATAGAGACCCAGTACTTC. It is translated as CASSLVSGGPIETQYF.

This rearrangement joins TRBV29-1 to TRBJ1-1; maybe TRBD1 (6 bases). V was clipped by 4 bases and J by 5 bases, with 11 bases between them. The germline CDR1 and CDR2 sequences are SQVTM and ANQGSEA. The CDR3 is 12 residues long. CDR3 residues: CSVVRGLTEAFF. CDR3 nucleotide sequence: TGCAGCGTTGTGCGGGGGCTGACTGAAGCTTTCTTT.

In this sample, this clone turned up once. V gene TRBV7-2 combines with J gene TRBJ1-3, with no clear D. Germline assignment: CDR1 SGHTA and CDR2 FQGNSA. Deletions cut 3 bases from V and 3 bases from J, with 9 bases between. The CDR3 is made up of 14 amino acids. CDR3 sequence reads: CASSFGSYGNTIYF. The DNA of the CDR3 is TGTGCCAGCAGCTTTGGCAGTTATGGAAACACCATATATTTT. Variable domain in full (rest from reference TRBV7-2 and TRBJ1-3): GAGVSQSPSNKVTEKGKDVELRCDPISGHTALYWYRQSLGQGLEFLIYFQGNSAPDKSGLPSDRFSAERTGGSVSTLTIQRTQQEDSAVYLCASSFGSYGNTIYFGEGSWLTVV.

This chain joins TRBV28 and TRBJ1-2; no firm D call. Germline CDR1 reads MDHEN; CDR2 reads SYDVKM. The CDR3 loop spans 15 amino acids. Trimming left V 8 bases short and J 2 bases short, with 18 bases between. CDR3: CASSVPSLENYGYTF. CDR3 in DNA: TGTGCCAGCTCTGTACCGTCTCTAGAAAACTATGGCTACACCTTC.

The J gene is TRBJ1-5, the V gene TRBV19; TRBD1 aligns across 10 bases. The V and J ends lost 4 bases and 5 bases, in that order; junction bases with no gene match: 8. The CDR3 runs to 16 residues. CDR1 is LNHDA and CDR2 is SQIVND in the germline V gene (reference sequence). The CDR3, as DNA: TGTGCCAGTAGTAACCCCGACAGGGGGCGCGATCAGCCCCAGCATTTT. Encoded protein: CASSNPDRGRDQPQHF.

Only a few counts were recorded for this clone. V and J are TRBV4-2 and TRBJ2-5, with a possible D match to TRBD2 (5 bases). The CDR3 extends over 13 amino acids. The germline V gene has CDR1 LGHNA and CDR2 YNFKEQ. V was cut by 1 base and J by 3 bases, with 6 bases left in between. The CDR3 sequence: CASSQALEETQYF. For the CDR3, the DNA is TGTGCCAGCAGCCAAGCACTAGAAGAGACCCAGTACTTC.

The chain uses TRBV6-5 and TRBJ1-2; D perhaps matches TRBD1 (5 bases). The CDR3 contains 13 residues. Germline-derived CDR1 and CDR2 are MNHEY and SVGAGI. Trimming shortened V by 8 bases and J by 3 bases, and 13 bases separated the two germline ends. CDR3 loop: CASLRGTDYGYTF. CDR3 DNA: TGTGCCAGCCTACGCGGGACCGACTATGGCTACACCTTC.

This rearrangement joins TRBV19 to TRBJ1-1; 8 bases match TRBD1. The length of the CDR3 is 13 residues. The V and J ends lost 8 bases and 11 bases, in that order; junction bases with no gene match: 13. Germline CDR1 reads LNHDA; CDR2 reads SQIVND (reference sequence). The CDR3 bases are TGTGCCAGTGCCGGGACAGGACGTTTTGGGGCTTTCTTT. It encodes CASAGTGRFGAFF.

The genes are TRBV14 and TRBJ2-1; 8 bases align to TRBD2. V lost 0 bases to trimming and J lost 3 bases; unmatched junction nucleotides: 4. The germline V gene encodes CDR1 SGHDN and CDR2 FVKESK. The CDR3 spans 16 residues. The CDR3 loop reads CASSQEAGVYYNEQFF. CDR3 bases: TGTGCCAGCAGCCAAGAAGCGGGGGTATACTACAATGAGCAGTTCTTC.

This rearrangement joins TRBV27 to TRBJ1-1; 7 bases line up with TRBD1. The ends lost 0 bases at V and 1 base at J; junction bases unmatched: 8. CDR1 and CDR2 from the germline V gene are MNHEY and SMNVEV (reference sequence). The CDR3 contains 17 residues. Written as DNA, the CDR3 is TGTGCCAGCAGTTTATCTGGCAGGGGGGTAGAGAACACTGAAGCTTTCTTT. Encoded protein: CASSLSGRGVENTEAFF.

This clone was seen only once. The V and J genes are TRBV4-2 and TRBJ2-3, with no clear D. Germline V gene sequence: CDR1 LGHNA, CDR2 YNFKEQ. The CDR3 has 13 amino acids. Deletions cut 0 bases from V and 6 bases from J, with 7 bases between. The CDR3 bases are TGTGCCAGCAGCCAAGATTCATTGGATACGCAGTATTTT. The encoded protein is CASSQDSLDTQYF.

The DNA of the CDR3 is TGCGCCAGCACCATGTCCGTAGGACAGGGGATATCGGGCTACACCTTC. As protein: CASTMSVGQGISGYTF. The chain recombines TRBV5-1 with TRBJ1-2, with TRBD1 identical over 9 bases. This CDR3 spans 16 amino acids. J lost 8 bases, V lost 6 bases, and 17 bases had no gene match. The germline gives CDR1 SGHRS, CDR2 YFSETQ.

The chain recombines TRBV6-2 or TRBV6-3 with TRBJ1-2, with 7 bases that match TRBD1. Trimming at V came to 0 bases and at J to 8 bases, leaving 3 bases not matched to a gene. Germline-derived CDR1 and CDR2 are MNHEY and SVGEGT. The CDR3 loop spans 13 amino acids. The DNA for the CDR3 is TGTGCCAGCAGTTACTCCGAGACAGGGGGCTACACCTTC. Amino acid sequence: CASSYSETGGYTF.

The chain joins TRBV12-5 to TRBJ2-7; D may be TRBD1 (6 bases). From germline, CDR1 is LGHNT and CDR2 FRNRAP. Trimming took off 5 bases at V and 3 bases at J, with 14 bases between the two ends. The CDR3 spans 14 residues. The CDR3, as DNA: TGTGCTAGTGGTCCACAGGGATTCGTCTACGAGCAGTACTTC. Its protein is CASGPQGFVYEQYF.